Shown below are 20 T cell receptor beta chains from a single sample sequenced in a study of radiation and T cells in renal cell carcinoma. As to time point: blood 4 weeks post-SBRT, at nephrectomy. The treatment denotes: 15 Gy SBRT to primary tumor, nephrectomy 4 weeks later. Method: immunoSEQ multiplex PCR; TCRdb's copy keeps in-frame clones and lacks some. The sample lists approximately 170,000 clones, about 87% occurring once. The starting material was blood, obtained from a patient whose treatment included radiotherapy and nephrectomy. The receptors derive from a woman aged 45 to 65 with renal cell carcinoma.

The rearrangement uses TRBV29-1 and TRBJ2-3, with D possibly TRBD1 on 6 matching bases. The V end was cut by 5 bases, the J end by 5 bases, with 14 bases between. The V gene's germline CDR1 is SQVTM and CDR2 ANQGSEA. CDR3 length: 13 amino acids. This CDR3 is CSVHPEGVDTQYF. The CDR3, as DNA: TGCAGCGTTCACCCCGAGGGGGTAGATACGCAGTATTTT.

The V call is TRBV7-9, the J call TRBJ1-5, with a weak D call TRBD1 (6 bases). The CDR3 consists of 13 residues. Deletions cut 0 bases from V and 8 bases from J, with 8 bases between. In germline, CDR1 is SEHNR, CDR2 FQNEAQ (reference sequence). CDR3 in DNA: TGTGCCAGCAGCTTAGCGCAGGGGAAGCCCCAGCATTTT. As protein: CASSLAQGKPQHF.

The count of this clone is one. The V and J genes are TRBV4-3 and TRBJ1-1; 9 bases agree with TRBD1. This CDR3 has 14 amino acids. From germline, CDR1 is LGHNA and CDR2 YSLEER. Trimming took 4 bases from V and 4 from J; bases not matched to a gene: 4. The CDR3 nucleotides are TGCGCCAGCAGCCCACAGGGGGCTATCACTGAAGCTTTCTTT. Encoded protein: CASSPQGAITEAFF.

This rearrangement joins TRBV7-3 to TRBJ2-1; 12 bases map to TRBD2. Germline CDR1 SGHTA, CDR2 FQGTGA. The V segment lost 4 bases and the J segment 2 bases; nucleotides outside the gene matches: 6. The CDR3 consists of 17 residues. As DNA, the CDR3 is TGTGCCAGCAGCTATACCGGACTAGCGGGAACCTACAATGAGCAGTTCTTC. Translating it yields CASSYTGLAGTYNEQFF.

The chain recombines TRBV10-1 with TRBJ2-1; a possible D gene is TRBD2 (6 bases). Germline-derived CDR1 and CDR2 are WNHNN and SYGVQD (reference sequence). Trimming stripped 3 bases from V and 8 bases from J, with 17 bases between. The CDR3 length is 15 residues. CDR3 sequence (DNA): TGCGCCAGCAGTGACGGGGGAATAGTCAAGGATGAGCAGTTCTTC. Translating it yields CASSDGGIVKDEQFF.

The genes are TRBV18 and TRBJ1-2; 7 positions match TRBD1. The germline V gene has CDR1 KGHSH and CDR2 LQKENI. V dropped 2 bases and J dropped 6; count of bases not matched to a gene: 6. The CDR3 totals 14 residues. The CDR3 spells CASSPETGSHGYTF. In DNA form, the CDR3 reads TGTGCCAGCTCACCAGAGACAGGGTCTCATGGCTACACCTTC.

Concerning this clone: A junction boundary mismatches the germline segment, possibly from a read error. The chain's CDR3 is CASSPQGHWVAEAFF. In DNA form, the CDR3 reads TGTGCCAGCAGCCCTCAGGGTCACTGGGTGGCTGAGGCTTTCTTT. The rearrangement uses TRBV5-6 and TRBJ1-1; TRBD1 might be the D (5 bases). Germline lookup yields CDR1 SGHDT and CDR2 YYEEEE. The CDR3 spans 15 residues. The variable domain in full, completed from reference TRBV5-6 and TRBJ1-1, reads DAGVTQSPTHLIKTRGQQVTLRCSPKSGHDTVSWYQQALGQGPQFIFQYYEEEERQRGNFPDRFSGHQFPNYSSELNVNALLLGDSALYLCASSPQGHWVAEAFFGQGTRLTVV.

V gene TRBV5-4 combines with J gene TRBJ1-3; D is ambiguous. CDR3 length equals 13 residues. CDR1 is SGHNT and CDR2 is YYREEE in the germline V gene (reference sequence). Trimming removed 0 bases at V and 7 bases at J, with 8 bases between. The CDR3 DNA reads as TGTGCCAGCAGCTTGGATAGGGTTAACACCATATATTTT. Translation gives CASSLDRVNTIYF.

V is TRBV6-6 and J is TRBJ2-7; 7 bases agree with TRBD1. Losses at the gene ends were 8 bases for V and 3 bases for J; bases not matched to a gene: 7. Germline CDR1 reads MNHNY; CDR2 reads SVGAGI (reference sequence). The CDR3 loop spans 13 amino acids. The CDR3, as DNA: TGTGCCAGCCGGGACAGTTACCGCTACGAGCAGTACTTC. This sequence encodes CASRDSYRYEQYF.

The chain carries TRBV6-6 and TRBJ1-6; D call uncertain. CDR1 is MNHNY and CDR2 is SVGAGI in the germline V gene (reference sequence). The ends were cut back, 2 bases at V and 5 bases at J, with 4 bases in the middle. The CDR3 consists of 13 residues. The CDR3 loop is CASSYAHNSPLHF. The CDR3 DNA reads TGTGCCAGCAGTTACGCTCATAATTCACCCCTCCACTTT.

The chain recombines TRBV4-2 with TRBJ2-7; D perhaps matches TRBD1 (6 bases). This CDR3 contains 13 residues. Germline V gene lookup returns CDR1 LGHNA and CDR2 YNFKEQ. Trimming pared 6 bases from V and 7 bases from J, leaving 16 bases between. This chain's CDR3 is CASRLDSRSEQYF. The CDR3 DNA sequence: TGTGCCAGCAGACTGGACAGCCGATCTGAGCAGTACTTC.

The V gene is TRBV6-6, the J gene TRBJ2-5; 9 bases are shared with TRBD1. The CDR3 is 14 residues long. Germline loops: CDR1 MNHNY, CDR2 SVGAGI (reference sequence). Trimming removed 7 bases from V and 7 bases from J; junction bases left unmatched: 10. The CDR3 nucleotides read TGTGCCAGCACTCACACGGACAGGGGAAGGACCCAGTACTTC. Protein: CASTHTDRGRTQYF.

V is TRBV19 and J is TRBJ1-5; D gene uncertain. With 6 bases removed from V and 6 bases from J, the gap between germline ends came to 9 bases. CDR3 length: 12 amino acids. Germline V lookup: CDR1 LNHDA, CDR2 SQIVND (reference sequence). CDR3 amino acids: CASRDDFQPQHF. The CDR3 region has the DNA TGTGCCAGTAGAGACGACTTTCAGCCCCAGCATTTT.

The rearrangement links TRBV7-2 to TRBJ1-3; D gene ambiguous. Trimming took off 2 bases at V and 0 bases at J, with 11 bases between the two ends. There are 16 residues in the CDR3. CDR1 SGHTA and CDR2 FQGNSA come from the germline V gene. The CDR3 loop is CASSLLGLSSGNTIYF. The CDR3 nucleotides read TGTGCCAGCAGCTTACTAGGTTTGTCCTCTGGAAACACCATATATTTT.

V usage is TRBV7-9 and J usage is TRBJ2-7, with D perhaps TRBD1 (6 bases). This CDR3 region has 13 residues. The germline V and J ends were trimmed by 1 base and 8 bases, with 12 bases remaining between them. In germline, CDR1 is SEHNR, CDR2 FQNEAQ (reference sequence). CDR3 region: CASSLGQAIQQYF. CDR3 DNA: TGTGCCAGCAGCTTAGGACAGGCCATCCAGCAGTACTTC.

The sample holds one count of this clone. V is TRBV7-2 and J is TRBJ1-2; D may be TRBD1 (6 bases). Germline V gene data show CDR1 as SGHTA and CDR2 as FQGNSA. The CDR3 is made up of 14 amino acids. V was cut by 5 bases and J by 7 bases, with 17 bases left in between. CDR3 region: CASSRNRQDSGYTF. CDR3 coding DNA: TGTGCCAGCAGCCGAAATCGACAGGACTCTGGCTACACCTTC.

The chain combines TRBV7-3 with TRBJ1-1, with D uncertain. CDR3 length equals 17 residues. The ends were cut back, 3 bases at V and 1 base at J, with 18 bases in the middle. Germline V gives CDR1 SGHTA, CDR2 FQGTGA. In DNA form, the CDR3 reads TGTGCCAGCAGCTTGTTCCCGGCGGCACCTAAGAACACTGAAGCTTTCTTT. Residues: CASSLFPAAPKNTEAFF.

V gene TRBV18 combines with J gene TRBJ1-4; D perhaps matches TRBD1 (5 bases). Germline CDR1 KGHSH, CDR2 LQKENI. CDR3 length: 16 residues. Trimming pared 4 bases from V and 4 bases from J, leaving 16 bases between. In DNA, the CDR3 is TGTGCCAGCTCACGAGTCACTACAGGTTTTAATGAAAAACTGTTTTTT. It encodes CASSRVTTGFNEKLFF.

This chain joins TRBV12-5 and TRBJ1-1; unclear D gene. CDR3 size: 13 residues. V lost 7 bases and J 4 bases, leaving 13 bases between the germline ends. CDR1 and CDR2 from the germline V gene are LGHNT and FRNRAP. CDR3 sequence (DNA): TGTGCTAGTGCCAGTACATTGGTCACTGAAGCTTTCTTT. It encodes CASASTLVTEAFF.

In its sample, this clone was seen once. The V call is TRBV7-3, the J call TRBJ1-5; TRBD1 aligns across 7 bases. CDR3 length: 14 residues. Germline CDR1 is SGHTA and CDR2 is FQGTGA. The trim removed 5 bases at V and 6 bases at J, leaving 7 bases unmatched. The CDR3 DNA sequence: TGTGCCAGCAGCCCCACAGGGGCGGGTCAGCCCCAGCATTTT. This encodes CASSPTGAGQPQHF.